Sequencing of this TCR beta chain was carried out in a study of spatial heterogeneity in lung cancer. Study summary: Alpha-chain detections were consistently fewer than beta-chain detections among the sequences. Every unique TCR and UMI combination, on average, appeared more than ten times in raw reads.

In this sample, this clonotype turned up many times. This beta chain is a stray sequence in a library constructed for alpha chains; its clone size is not meaningful. TCRdb analysed the 5' RACE reads with MiXCR anew, one entry per CDR3 protein. The sample consists of over 13,000 distinct CDR3 sequences, 3.6% of them appearing once. Specified time point: sample taken at primary tumor resection. The cohort: over 70 early-stage, untreated non-small cell lung cancer patients. In each case, whole RNA from tumor, nontumor lung or frozen PBMC was sequenced unsorted. V lost 4 bases and J lost 5; bases outside the gene matches: 7. Germline CDR1 reads SEHNR; CDR2 reads FQNEAQ (reference sequence). The CDR3 contains 14 residues.

This receptor was obtained from a male donor with early-stage non-small cell lung cancer. The chain employs TRBV7-9 and TRBJ1-2; 7 bases fit TRBD1. The input for sequencing was normal lung tissue next to the tumor, taken at surgery. CDR3 sequence reads: CASSSRQGGYGYTF. CDR3 in DNA: TGTGCCAGCAGCTCCAGACAGGGAGGTTATGGCTACACCTTC.